These T cell receptor beta chains were read from a single sample in a study of T-cell memory formation after mild COVID-19. One entry per CDR3 protein, called by TCRdb with MiXCR from the 5' RACE reads. The sample shows some 490,000 distinct CDR3 sequences, roughly 18% of them seen only once. What was sequenced was PBMCs or a T cell subset sorted from them (not recorded which). The receptors stem from an adult woman who had mild COVID-19 (a few samples of this study predate the infection). Cell type and time point are not known. CDR3s include the opening cysteine and the closing phenylalanine or tryptophan. The order of the fields is V gene, D gene, J gene, clone size, CDR3 DNA, CDR3 protein. The D gene is left open where the match is weak. The listing skips clone size in some rows; elsewhere it reads once, few, many or a size class.

TRBV20-1	NA	TRBJ1-5	many	TGCAGTGCTAGAGATGGGCCGGGACAGCCCCAGCATTTT	CSARDGPGQPQHF
TRBV3-1	NA	TRBJ1-5	few	TGTGCCAGCAGCCCCCAGGAGGGCGGTCAGCCCCAGCATTTT	CASSPQEGGQPQHF
TRBV7-2	NA	TRBJ1-5	few	TGTGCCAGCAGCTATTTCAGCGATCAGCCCCAGCATTTT	CASSYFSDQPQHF
TRBV11-2	TRBD1	TRBJ2-6	few	TGTGCCAGCAGCCTAGGAATGTACCGGGACAGAAGAGGCTCCTCTGGGGCCAACGTCCTGACTTTC	CASSLGMYRDRRGSSGANVLTF
TRBV12-3/TRBV12-4	NA	TRBJ1-5	few	TGTGCCAGCAGTTATAGTAGTGGTATTAGGAGCAATCAGCCCCAGCATTTT	CASSYSSGIRSNQPQHF
TRBV7-2	NA	TRBJ2-3	many	TGTGCCAGCAGGAGCACAGATACGCAGTATTTT	CASRSTDTQYF
TRBV12-3/TRBV12-4	TRBD2	TRBJ2-7	NA	TGTGCCAGCAGCCCGGGACTAGCGGCCTACGAGCAGTACTTC	CASSPGLAAYEQYF
TRBV6-5	TRBD2	TRBJ2-1	NA	TGTGCCAGCAGTTACTCGGTTCACGGGACTAGACTTTCCTCCTACAATGAGCAGTTCTTC	CASSYSVHGTRLSSYNEQFF
TRBV15	NA	TRBJ2-3	few	TGTGCCACCAGCGCCTTTAGGGACGTAAGAGATACGCAGTATTTT	CATSAFRDVRDTQYF
TRBV7-6	NA	TRBJ2-3	NA	TGTGCCAGCAGCCTCCGACTAGTCGGCCCCGCGGATACGCAGTATTTT	CASSLRLVGPADTQYF
TRBV6-5	TRBD1	TRBJ2-7	NA	TGTGCCAGGAGTAACCCGGACAGGGAATGGTACGAGCAGTACTTC	CARSNPDREWYEQYF
TRBV18	NA	TRBJ2-7	many	TGTGCCAGCTCGGTGACAGGCCGCTCCTACGAGCAGTACTTC	CASSVTGRSYEQYF
TRBV6-6	NA	TRBJ2-7	few	TGTGCCAGCAGTACCCTAGGGGAAGGACTCTACTACGAGCAGTACTTC	CASSTLGEGLYYEQYF
TRBV18	TRBD1	TRBJ1-1	many	TGTGCCAGCAGCCCAGACAGGGCGAACACTGAAGCTTTCTTT	CASSPDRANTEAFF
TRBV19	NA	TRBJ1-5	NA	TGTGCCAGTAGTATCAGTTCAGGGCGCAATCAGCCCCAGCATTTT	CASSISSGRNQPQHF
TRBV4-1	NA	TRBJ2-1	NA	TGCGCCAGCAGCCAAGATGTGATCGGCAGCTCCTACAATGAGCAGTTCTTC	CASSQDVIGSSYNEQFF
TRBV24-1	TRBD2	TRBJ2-3	NA	TGTGCCACCAGTGATAAGGTAGCGGGAGTGGCAGATACGCAGTATTTT	CATSDKVAGVADTQYF
TRBV6-2/TRBV6-3	NA	TRBJ1-5	few	TGTGCCAGCAGCCTCCTGACAGAATTTAATCAGCCCCAGCATTTT	CASSLLTEFNQPQHF
TRBV7-6	NA	TRBJ2-5	few	TGTGCCAGCACCCCAGAGGGGACGGAAGAGACCCAGTACTTC	CASTPEGTEETQYF
TRBV20-1	TRBD1	TRBJ2-1	NA	TGCAGTGGGGACAGACCAGCGGACAATGAGCAGTTCTTC	CSGDRPADNEQFF
TRBV4-1	TRBD1	TRBJ2-1	NA	TGCGCCAGCAGCCCCAGGGGGCATAAGGGTAATGAGCAGTTCTTC	CASSPRGHKGNEQFF
TRBV4-3	TRBD2	TRBJ2-7	few	TGCGCCAGCAGTTCCAAGGTAGCGGGAGTTAGCGAGCAGTACTTC	CASSSKVAGVSEQYF
TRBV7-9	NA	TRBJ1-1	NA	TGTGCCAGCAGGATCGACACGAGCACTGAAGCTTTCTTT	CASRIDTSTEAFF
TRBV18	NA	TRBJ2-7	few	TGTGCCAGCTCACCACAGGGGGAGTTCTACGAGCAGTACTTC	CASSPQGEFYEQYF
TRBV20-1	NA	TRBJ1-6	NA	TGCAGTGCTAGAGAGCTAAGGGGACACGTAGATTCACCCCTCCACTTT	CSARELRGHVDSPLHF
TRBV20-1	TRBD1	TRBJ1-1	NA	TGCAGTGCTAGTGCGGGGACAGGGAACACTGAAGCTTTCTTT	CSASAGTGNTEAFF
TRBV12-3/TRBV12-4	TRBD1	TRBJ1-2	NA	TGTGCCAGCAGCCCGGGACAGCCCTATGGCTACACCTTC	CASSPGQPYGYTF
TRBV12-3/TRBV12-4	NA	TRBJ1-2	many	TGTGCCAGCAGTTTCGAGACTAATGGCTACACCTTC	CASSFETNGYTF
TRBV6-5	NA	TRBJ2-2	few	TGTGCCAGCACCTTACTCGGCACCGGGGAGCTGTTTTTT	CASTLLGTGELFF
TRBV29-1	NA	TRBJ2-3	NA	TGCAGCGTTGAACTAGCTGATAGCACAGATACGCAGTATTTT	CSVELADSTDTQYF
TRBV2	TRBD1	TRBJ2-7	few	TGTGCCAGCAGTGGAATCGGGACAGGGGAAGGGCAGTACTTC	CASSGIGTGEGQYF
TRBV5-1	TRBD1	TRBJ2-5	many	TGCGCCAGCAGCTCGGGGACAGGGGGATTTCAAGAGACCCAGTACTTC	CASSSGTGGFQETQYF